Listed below are T cell receptor beta chains from one sample, sequenced in a study of cytomegalovirus exposure and HLA in healthy donors. The method was immunoSEQ multiplex PCR; TCRdb's version includes in-frame clones alone and lacks a portion of them. The sample shows 140,000 or so clones, more than 85% of them seen only once. The sample taken for sequencing was PBMCs. These receptors originate from a man between 18 and 35 years old in good health and CMV-seronegative. Both conserved end residues are part of each CDR3. Fields, in order: J gene, D gene, V gene, clone size, CDR3 protein, CDR3 DNA. The D gene is left open where the match is weak. Expanded clones are given a class, and other clones once, few, many or no size at all.

J gene: TRBJ2-3; D gene: -; V gene: TRBV10-1; clone size: -; CDR3 protein: CASSESASTDTQYF; CDR3 DNA: TGCGCCAGCAGTGAGTCCGCGTCTACAGATACGCAGTATTTT
J gene: TRBJ2-2; D gene: -; V gene: TRBV27; clone size: -; CDR3 protein: CASSLGPRPTGELFF; CDR3 DNA: TGTGCCAGCAGTTTAGGGCCCAGACCCACCGGGGAGCTGTTTTTT
J gene: TRBJ1-4; D gene: -; V gene: TRBV2; clone size: -; CDR3 protein: CASSRKRADEKLFF; CDR3 DNA: TGTGCCAGCAGTAGGAAGAGGGCGGATGAAAAACTGTTTTTT
J gene: TRBJ1-1; D gene: -; V gene: TRBV19; clone size: -; CDR3 protein: CASSIVRNTEAFF; CDR3 DNA: TGTGCCAGTAGTATAGTTAGGAACACTGAAGCTTTCTTT
J gene: TRBJ1-2; D gene: -; V gene: TRBV6-5; clone size: -; CDR3 protein: CASRGHLGYTF; CDR3 DNA: TGTGCCAGCAGGGGCCATCTTGGCTACACCTTC
J gene: TRBJ2-7; D gene: -; V gene: TRBV5-1; clone size: few; CDR3 protein: CASSLGLRVPYEQYF; CDR3 DNA: TGCGCCAGCAGCTTGGGGCTGAGGGTCCCCTACGAGCAGTACTTC
J gene: TRBJ1-4; D gene: TRBD1; V gene: TRBV7-9; clone size: -; CDR3 protein: CASSLGTGDREKLFF; CDR3 DNA: TGTGCCAGCAGCTTAGGGACAGGGGACCGGGAAAAACTGTTTTTT
J gene: TRBJ2-3; D gene: -; V gene: TRBV6-5; clone size: -; CDR3 protein: CASSYGQKDTDTQYF; CDR3 DNA: TGTGCCAGCAGTTACGGACAGAAAGACACAGATACGCAGTATTTT
J gene: TRBJ2-7; D gene: -; V gene: TRBV30; clone size: -; CDR3 protein: CAWTVGLGRGFEQYF; CDR3 DNA: TGTGCCTGGACCGTGGGATTGGGCAGGGGATTCGAGCAGTACTTC
J gene: TRBJ1-5; D gene: TRBD1; V gene: TRBV28; clone size: -; CDR3 protein: CASSLLGGTGNQPQHF; CDR3 DNA: TGTGCCAGCAGTTTATTGGGAGGGACAGGGAATCAGCCCCAGCATTTT
J gene: TRBJ1-2; D gene: -; V gene: TRBV14; clone size: -; CDR3 protein: CASSQDLGGDYGYTF; CDR3 DNA: TGTGCCAGCAGCCAAGATCTTGGGGGCGACTATGGCTACACCTTC
J gene: TRBJ1-1; D gene: -; V gene: TRBV27; clone size: -; CDR3 protein: CASSLAQGGTEAFF; CDR3 DNA: TGTGCCAGCAGTTTAGCCCAGGGAGGAACTGAAGCTTTCTTT
J gene: TRBJ2-1; D gene: TRBD1; V gene: TRBV11-3; clone size: -; CDR3 protein: CASSLGDSSSYNEQFF; CDR3 DNA: TGTGCCAGCAGCTTAGGGGACAGTAGCTCCTACAATGAGCAGTTCTTC
J gene: TRBJ1-5; D gene: TRBD1; V gene: TRBV6-1; clone size: -; CDR3 protein: CASRADPGQGQPQHF; CDR3 DNA: TGTGCCAGCAGGGCGGACCCTGGACAGGGACAGCCCCAGCATTTT
J gene: TRBJ2-1; D gene: TRBD1; V gene: TRBV6-6; clone size: -; CDR3 protein: CASSYPGQGNEQFF; CDR3 DNA: TGTGCCAGCAGTTACCCGGGACAGGGCAATGAGCAGTTCTTC
J gene: TRBJ2-7; D gene: TRBD2; V gene: TRBV11-2; clone size: -; CDR3 protein: CASSLWGGFYEQYF; CDR3 DNA: TGTGCCAGCAGCTTATGGGGGGGTTTCTACGAGCAGTACTTC
J gene: TRBJ1-2; D gene: TRBD1; V gene: TRBV7-9; clone size: -; CDR3 protein: CASSSTTGVYGYTF; CDR3 DNA: TGTGCCAGCAGCTCAACCACAGGGGTCTATGGCTACACCTTC
J gene: TRBJ1-3; D gene: -; V gene: TRBV4-1; clone size: -; CDR3 protein: CASSQGTGLGNTIYF; CDR3 DNA: TGCGCCAGCAGCCAAGGTACAGGCTTGGGAAACACCATATATTTT
J gene: TRBJ1-1; D gene: -; V gene: TRBV6-5; clone size: -; CDR3 protein: CASRPERVEGEAFF; CDR3 DNA: TGTGCCAGCCGGCCGGAACGGGTTGAGGGTGAAGCTTTCTTT
J gene: TRBJ1-2; D gene: -; V gene: TRBV30; clone size: -; CDR3 protein: CAWSWEGGYTF; CDR3 DNA: TGTGCCTGGAGTTGGGAGGGTGGCTACACCTTC
J gene: TRBJ2-7; D gene: TRBD1; V gene: TRBV29-1; clone size: -; CDR3 protein: CSVGTGSYEQYF; CDR3 DNA: TGCAGCGTTGGGACAGGCTCCTACGAGCAGTACTTC
J gene: TRBJ2-2; D gene: -; V gene: TRBV5-4; clone size: -; CDR3 protein: CASSPGDGGINTGELFF; CDR3 DNA: TGTGCCAGCAGCCCTGGGGATGGGGGGATCAACACCGGGGAGCTGTTTTTT
J gene: TRBJ2-1; D gene: -; V gene: TRBV4-1; clone size: -; CDR3 protein: CASSPPRVGEQFF; CDR3 DNA: TGCGCCAGCAGCCCCCCGCGGGTAGGCGAGCAGTTCTTC
J gene: TRBJ2-4; D gene: -; V gene: TRBV4-2; clone size: -; CDR3 protein: CASSQEGRRSAKNIQYF; CDR3 DNA: TGTGCCAGCAGCCAAGAAGGGAGGCGGTCAGCCAAAAACATTCAGTACTTC
J gene: TRBJ2-2; D gene: -; V gene: TRBV5-1; clone size: -; CDR3 protein: CASSPGQMDTGELFF; CDR3 DNA: TGCGCCAGCAGCCCGGGACAAATGGATACCGGGGAGCTGTTTTTT
J gene: TRBJ2-7; D gene: TRBD1; V gene: TRBV5-1; clone size: -; CDR3 protein: CASSSRDRAYEQYF; CDR3 DNA: TGCGCCAGCAGCTCCCGGGACAGGGCCTACGAGCAGTACTTC
J gene: TRBJ2-2; D gene: TRBD1; V gene: TRBV7-8; clone size: once; CDR3 protein: CAPAGQGNTGELFF; CDR3 DNA: TGTGCCCCGGCGGGACAGGGTAACACCGGGGAGCTGTTTTTT
J gene: TRBJ2-1; D gene: TRBD1; V gene: TRBV6-1; clone size: -; CDR3 protein: CASSNRDRGTDEQFF; CDR3 DNA: TGTGCCAGCAGCAACCGGGACAGGGGAACGGATGAGCAGTTCTTC
J gene: TRBJ1-1; D gene: -; V gene: TRBV4-2; clone size: -; CDR3 protein: CASSSPVMNTEAFF; CDR3 DNA: TGTGCCAGCAGCTCCCCCGTAATGAACACTGAAGCTTTCTTT
J gene: TRBJ2-1; D gene: TRBD1; V gene: TRBV4-1; clone size: -; CDR3 protein: CASSQPGQGFNEQFF; CDR3 DNA: TGCGCCAGCAGCCAACCGGGACAGGGGTTCAATGAGCAGTTCTTC
J gene: TRBJ1-2; D gene: -; V gene: TRBV6-1; clone size: -; CDR3 protein: CASSPTENYGYTF; CDR3 DNA: TGTGCCAGCAGCCCGACAGAGAACTATGGCTACACCTTC
J gene: TRBJ1-2; D gene: -; V gene: TRBV5-4; clone size: -; CDR3 protein: CASSLGGALYGYTF; CDR3 DNA: TGTGCCAGCAGCTTAGGAGGGGCCCTCTATGGCTACACCTTC
J gene: TRBJ2-1; D gene: TRBD2; V gene: TRBV5-1; clone size: -; CDR3 protein: CASSSLAGGLGAYNEQFF; CDR3 DNA: TGCGCCAGCAGCTCGCTAGCGGGGGGTTTAGGGGCCTACAATGAGCAGTTCTTC
J gene: TRBJ1-1; D gene: -; V gene: TRBV4-1; clone size: once; CDR3 protein: CASSQVGKGRWTEAFF; CDR3 DNA: TGCGCCAGCAGCCAAGTCGGGAAAGGAAGGTGGACTGAAGCTTTCTTT
J gene: TRBJ2-6; D gene: -; V gene: TRBV13; clone size: -; CDR3 protein: CASSHPASLVSGANVLTF; CDR3 DNA: TGTGCCAGCAGCCATCCCGCGAGTTTAGTCTCTGGGGCCAACGTCCTGACTTTC
J gene: TRBJ1-2; D gene: TRBD1; V gene: TRBV30; clone size: -; CDR3 protein: CAWSVLGTGNGYTF; CDR3 DNA: TGTGCCTGGAGTGTACTCGGGACAGGGAATGGCTACACCTTC
J gene: TRBJ1-1; D gene: -; V gene: TRBV11-3; clone size: once; CDR3 protein: CASSPGGFTEAFF; CDR3 DNA: TGTGCCAGCAGCCCGGGGGGGTTCACTGAAGCTTTCTTT